Listed below are T cell receptor beta chains from one sample, sequenced in a study of cytomegalovirus exposure and HLA in healthy donors. Some clones are missing from TCRdb's copy, which holds only in-frame ones; the method was immunoSEQ multiplex PCR. The data show more than 150,000 clones, over 70% seen once. Source material: PBMCs. All receptors come from a middle-aged woman in good health and CMV-seropositive. Each CDR3 is given with its conserved first and last residue. The order of the fields is J gene, D gene, V gene, clone size, CDR3 protein, CDR3 DNA. The D gene is left open where the match is weak. For some rows the clone size is stated as once, few or many, or as a class when expanded; others skip it.

>TRBJ2-1|NA|TRBV11-3|NA
CASSLSGAAEQFF
TGTGCCAGCAGCTTATCAGGGGCTGCTGAGCAGTTCTTC
>TRBJ1-3|TRBD1|TRBV29-1|NA
CSVTFGTGGNTIYF
TGCAGCGTGACTTTCGGGACAGGCGGAAACACCATATATTTT
>TRBJ1-4|NA|TRBV21-1|NA
CASSNRSPGQGNEKLFF
TGTGCCAGCAGCAACCGAAGCCCGGGACAGGGCAATGAAAAACTGTTTTTT
>TRBJ1-1|NA|TRBV19|once
CASSKGGWITEAFF
TGTGCCAGTAGTAAAGGAGGTTGGATCACTGAAGCTTTCTTT
>TRBJ2-1|TRBD1|TRBV7-9|NA
CASSLALSGQLNNEQFF
TGTGCCAGCAGCTTAGCGCTATCGGGACAGCTAAACAATGAGCAGTTCTTC
>TRBJ1-6|TRBD1|TRBV5-8|NA
CASTGGTFDNSPLHF
TGTGCCAGCACAGGGGGTACCTTCGATAATTCACCCCTCCACTTT
>TRBJ1-1|NA|TRBV5-1|NA
CASSPEGRADTEAFF
TGCGCCAGCAGCCCGGAAGGGCGAGCGGACACTGAAGCTTTCTTT
>TRBJ1-1|NA|TRBV14|NA
CASSLSASILSVF
TGTGCCAGCAGCTTATCCGCCAGTATCTTATCAGTTTTT
>TRBJ1-4|NA|TRBV6-5|NA
CASSLGGPTTNEKLFF
TGTGCCAGCAGTTTAGGAGGGCCGACAACTAATGAAAAACTGTTTTTT
>TRBJ1-2|NA|TRBV5-6|NA
CASSPAGVFGYTF
TGTGCCAGCAGCCCAGCGGGTGTTTTCGGCTACACCTTC
>TRBJ1-4|NA|TRBV25-1|NA
CASSGQSNEKLFF
TGTGCCAGCAGTGGGCAGTCTAATGAAAAACTGTTTTTT
>TRBJ1-1|NA|TRBV29-1|NA
CSAGSNTEAFF
TGCAGCGCTGGCAGTAACACTGAAGCTTTCTTT
>TRBJ2-1|TRBD1|TRBV14|NA
CASSQGGQGKNEQFF
TGTGCCAGCAGCCAAGGGGGACAGGGTAAGAATGAGCAGTTCTTC
>TRBJ2-2|TRBD2|TRBV5-4|NA
CASSLGTSGGAGELFF
TGTGCCAGCAGCCTTGGGACTAGCGGGGGGGCCGGGGAGCTGTTTTTT
>TRBJ2-4|NA|TRBV18|NA
CASSPIQEGAKNIQYF
TGTGCCAGCTCACCGATCCAGGAGGGGGCCAAAAACATTCAGTACTTC
>TRBJ2-5|TRBD2|TRBV27|NA
CASSRGTGGEETQYF
TGTGCCAGCAGTAGGGGAACGGGGGGGGAAGAGACCCAGTACTTC
>TRBJ1-2|NA|TRBV7-3|once
CAASYSGQGNYGYTF
TGTGCCGCCAGTTATTCCGGGCAGGGGAACTATGGCTACACCTTC
>TRBJ2-2|NA|TRBV19|NA
CASSTGTNTGELFF
TGTGCCAGTAGTACGGGGACGAACACCGGGGAGCTGTTTTTT
>TRBJ1-2|TRBD1|TRBV29-1|NA
CSVVEGAPGGYTF
TGCAGCGTTGTGGAGGGGGCCCCCGGTGGCTACACCTTC
>TRBJ1-5|TRBD1|TRBV7-2|once
CASSYRGQQPQHF
TGTGCCAGCAGCTACAGGGGGCAACAGCCCCAGCATTTT
>TRBJ2-2|NA|TRBV28|NA
CATSTGELFF
TGTGCCACGTCAACTGGGGAGCTGTTTTTT
>TRBJ1-5|NA|TRBV25-1|once
CASSEPGNQPQHF
TGTGCCAGCAGTGAACCGGGGAATCAGCCCCAGCATTTT
>TRBJ2-3|NA|TRBV6-1|few
CASTGLFTDTQYF
TGTGCCAGCACCGGACTTTTCACAGATACGCAGTATTTT
>TRBJ1-5|NA|TRBV13|NA
CASSLGGGGGGQPQHF
TGTGCCAGCAGCTTAGGAGGGGGGGGAGGCGGTCAGCCCCAGCATTTT
>TRBJ2-3|TRBD2|TRBV4-2|NA
CASSRRLAGETDTQYF
TGTGCCAGCAGCCGACGACTAGCGGGGGAGACAGATACGCAGTATTTT
>TRBJ1-1|NA|TRBV5-4|NA
CASSPDPTGSGTEAFF
TGTGCCAGCAGCCCTGACCCAACAGGGTCGGGCACTGAAGCTTTCTTT
>TRBJ1-2|NA|TRBV14|NA
CASSQEDIHGYTF
TGTGCCAGCAGCCAAGAAGACATCCATGGCTACACCTTC
>TRBJ1-2|NA|TRBV29-1|NA
CSVEILRGGGYTF
TGCAGCGTTGAAATTCTCAGGGGCGGTGGCTACACCTTC
>TRBJ1-1|NA|TRBV10-2|NA
CASSGTILRGLNTEAFF
TGCGCCAGCAGTGGGACTATCCTTCGGGGCTTGAACACTGAAGCTTTCTTT
>TRBJ2-1|TRBD1|TRBV19|once
CASSIGVTGTGALNEQFF
TGTGCCAGTAGTATAGGAGTTACGGGGACAGGGGCTCTCAATGAGCAGTTCTTC
>TRBJ2-1|NA|TRBV7-9|once
CASSLAGRGGNEQFF
TGTGCCAGCAGCTTAGCGGGCAGGGGTGGCAATGAGCAGTTCTTC
>TRBJ1-3|TRBD1|TRBV28|NA
CATLDRGPGNTIYF
TGTGCCACCCTAGACAGGGGGCCAGGAAACACCATATATTTT
>TRBJ2-2|NA|TRBV14|NA
CASSQQRGVGGTGELFF
TGTGCCAGCAGCCAACAACGAGGGGTCGGGGGCACCGGGGAGCTGTTTTTT
>TRBJ1-1|TRBD1|TRBV30|NA
CAWSFPQGLNTEAFF
TGTGCCTGGAGCTTCCCACAGGGGCTGAACACTGAAGCTTTCTTT
>TRBJ1-1|TRBD1|TRBV5-4|NA
CASTDRGNTEAFF
TGTGCCAGCACGGACAGGGGGAACACTGAAGCTTTCTTT
>TRBJ1-5|TRBD1|TRBV4-1|once
CASRQTGGGQPQHF
TGCGCCAGCAGGCAGACAGGGGGCGGTCAGCCCCAGCATTTT
>TRBJ1-1|TRBD1|TRBV7-2|NA
CASSSKTGGNTEAFF
TGTGCCAGCAGCTCAAAGACAGGGGGGAACACTGAAGCTTTCTTT
>TRBJ2-7|NA|TRBV5-1|NA
CASSLLGDYEQYF
TGCGCCAGCAGCTTGCTAGGGGACTACGAGCAGTACTTC
>TRBJ1-2|TRBD1|TRBV10-3|NA
CAIIGQDLSGYTF
TGTGCCATCATCGGACAGGATTTGAGCGGCTACACCTTC
>TRBJ2-5|TRBD2|TRBV30|NA
CAWSPGTSVGETQYF
TGTGCCTGGAGTCCAGGGACTAGTGTTGGAGAGACCCAGTACTTC
>TRBJ1-3|NA|TRBV7-6|NA
CASSSGGSGNTIYF
TGTGCCAGCAGCTCCGGAGGGTCCGGAAACACCATATATTTT
>TRBJ2-7|TRBD1|TRBV6-6|NA
CASSTLTGLVEQYF
TGTGCCAGCAGTACATTGACAGGGCTGGTTGAGCAGTACTTC
>TRBJ1-1|TRBD1|TRBV5-1|NA
CASGRTGGAEAFF
TGCGCCAGCGGAAGAACAGGGGGCGCGGAAGCTTTCTTT
>TRBJ2-7|NA|TRBV5-5|NA
CASSLAFAEQYF
TGTGCCAGCAGCTTGGCGTTTGCGGAGCAGTACTTC
>TRBJ1-6|TRBD1|TRBV27|NA
CASSPRQGANSPLHF
TGTGCCAGCAGTCCCAGACAGGGGGCTAATTCACCCCTCCACTTT
>TRBJ2-7|TRBD2|TRBV10-3|NA
CAISVGGYYEQYF
TGTGCCATCAGTGTCGGGGGGTACTACGAGCAGTACTTC
>TRBJ2-3|TRBD2|TRBV5-1|NA
CASRDGGVSTDTQYF
TGCGCCAGCAGGGACGGGGGGGTTAGCACAGATACGCAGTATTTT
>TRBJ1-2|TRBD1|TRBV6-5|NA
CASRSRTGAGYTF
TGTGCCAGCAGATCCCGGACAGGGGCCGGCTACACCTTC